Presented here are 30 T cell receptor beta chains from one specimen sequenced in a study of blood T cell repertoires in COVID-19 (dated by TCRdb to 2018 to 2021). The library was prepared using the immunoSEQ multiplex PCR assay. This immuneACCESS table, as held by TCRdb, lists in-frame sequences with V and J called but not all clones. Of the missing ones, under half trace to an unresolved V gene in checked studies; the others have no known cause. Counted in this sample were around 280,000 clones; around 91% of them appeared once. 1.5% to 2% of the sample is in the top ten clones. The sample was PBMCs or T cells enriched from blood (not recorded which). The origin of the receptors is a woman between 18 and 29 years old with acute COVID-19.

This clone was seen more than once but under ten times. The chain joins TRBV19 to TRBJ1-2, with TRBD1 identical over 9 bases. The germline gives CDR1 LNHDA, CDR2 SQIVND (reference sequence). The V gene end was trimmed by 2 bases and the J gene end by 4 bases; junction bases not matched to a gene: 5. The CDR3 totals 15 residues. The chain's CDR3 is CASSISKQGAYGYTF. Written as DNA, the CDR3 is TGTGCCAGTAGTATAAGTAAACAGGGGGCCTATGGCTACACCTTC. The full variable domain, rest sourced from reference TRBV19 and TRBJ1-2, is DGGITQSPKYLFRKEGQNVTLSCEQNLNHDAMYWYRQDPGQGLRLIYYSQIVNDFQKGDIAEGYSVSREKKESFPLTVTSAQKNPTAFYLCASSISKQGAYGYTFGSGTRLTVV.

This chain links TRBV5-1 with TRBJ1-2; TRBD1 agrees at 9 bases. V gave up 0 bases and J gave up 8 bases; unmatched junction bases: 17. In germline, CDR1 is SGHRS, CDR2 YFSETQ. CDR3 length: 18 amino acids. For the CDR3, the DNA is TGCGCCAGCAGCTTGGCCATAACTCTGGGACAGGGTTTGTTGGGCTACACCTTC. Translating it yields CASSLAITLGQGLLGYTF.

This clone was observed a few times. V usage is TRBV29-1 and J usage is TRBJ2-7; 7 nucleotides align to TRBD2. Germline V CDR1 and CDR2: SQVTM, ANQGSEA. J lost 5 bases, V lost 4 bases, and 5 bases had no gene match. The CDR3 sequence is 12 residues long. The CDR3 is CSVGGSRDEQYF. CDR3 sequence (DNA): TGCAGCGTTGGCGGGAGTCGGGACGAGCAGTACTTC.

The V gene is TRBV27, the J gene TRBJ2-1, with 7 nucleotides matching TRBD2. The germline gives CDR1 MNHEY, CDR2 SMNVEV (reference sequence). The CDR3 length is 15 residues. V lost 5 bases and J lost 0; bases outside the gene matches: 4. The CDR3 protein is CASSTLAASYNEQFF. Here the CDR3 DNA reads TGTGCCAGCAGTACTCTAGCGGCCTCCTACAATGAGCAGTTCTTC.

This clone was seen just once. The chain recombines TRBV4-3 with TRBJ2-1, with D possibly TRBD1 on 6 matching bases. The V gene's germline CDR1 is LGHNA and CDR2 YSLEER. The CDR3 totals 15 residues. V lost 6 bases and J 2 bases, leaving 14 bases between the germline ends. CDR3 bases: TGCGCCAGCAGTCGTGGGACATCGACCTACAATGAGCAGTTCTTC. Translating it yields CASSRGTSTYNEQFF.

This sequence joins TRBV2 and TRBJ2-2, with 9 nucleotides matching TRBD1. Germline V gives CDR1 SNHLY, CDR2 FYNNEI. J gave up 5 bases and V 9 bases, and 7 bases lay outside the gene matches. The CDR3 is 14 amino acids. The CDR3 nucleotides read TGTGCCAGTTGCCGGGACAGGGAGACCGGGGAGCTGTTTTTT. The encoded protein is CASCRDRETGELFF.

The chain carries TRBV5-1 and TRBJ1-2; 7 nucleotides line up with TRBD1. Losses at the gene ends were 3 bases for V and 8 bases for J; bases not matched to a gene: 7. The germline V gene encodes CDR1 SGHRS and CDR2 YFSETQ. This CDR3 has 13 amino acids. This CDR3 reads CASSSGQLEGYTF. The CDR3 DNA sequence: TGCGCCAGCAGCTCGGGACAGCTCGAAGGCTACACCTTC.

V usage is TRBV5-1 and J usage is TRBJ1-4; D possibly corresponds to TRBD1 (5 bases). Trimming removed 0 bases from V and 8 bases from J, with 14 bases in between. The CDR3 length is 15 residues. Germline V gene lookup returns CDR1 SGHRS and CDR2 YFSETQ. The CDR3 spells CASSLGQRVGEKLFF. CDR3 sequence (DNA): TGCGCCAGCAGCTTGGGACAGCGGGTAGGGGAAAAACTGTTTTTT.

The chain uses TRBV7-3 and TRBJ2-1; no clear D gene. V dropped 1 base and J dropped 0 bases, with 19 bases sitting between them. The CDR3 is made up of 19 amino acids. Germline-derived CDR1 and CDR2 are SGHTA and FQGTGA. CDR3 sequence (DNA): TGTGCCAGCAGCTTAAGTGGTACTTTGCGGTCTGGCTCCTACAATGAGCAGTTCTTC. Protein: CASSLSGTLRSGSYNEQFF.

The J gene is TRBJ2-3, the V gene TRBV5-5; weak D call: TRBD2 (5 bases). Germline V CDR1 and CDR2: SGHKS, YYEKEE (reference sequence). There are 16 residues in the CDR3. V was pared by 0 bases and J by 3 bases, with 14 bases between. The CDR3 region has the DNA TGTGCCAGCAGCTTGGGGGCTAGCATTAATACAGATACGCAGTATTTT. Translated, it gives CASSLGASINTDTQYF.

This sequence joins TRBV27 and TRBJ2-1; 8 nucleotides align to TRBD2. This CDR3 comprises 15 residues. V was clipped by 10 bases and J by 2 bases; unmatched bases: 10. Germline V gene lookup returns CDR1 MNHEY and CDR2 SMNVEV (reference sequence). The CDR3 sequence: CATRRRGEAYNEQFF. For the CDR3, the DNA is TGTGCCACCCGACGGCGGGGGGAAGCCTACAATGAGCAGTTCTTC.

This chain joins TRBV18 and TRBJ1-2; D is ambiguous. The CDR3 runs 13 residues. Germline CDR1 KGHSH, CDR2 LQKENI. Trimming stripped 3 bases from V and 3 bases from J, with 8 bases between. This CDR3 is CASSPEVDYGYTF. The CDR3 nucleotides are TGTGCCAGCTCACCGGAGGTTGACTATGGCTACACCTTC.

The CDR3 DNA reads as TGTGCCAGCAGCCCCTTCCGACAGGGGGGTGGCTACACCTTC. Its protein product is CASSPFRQGGGYTF. The chain is built from TRBV7-8 and TRBJ1-2, with TRBD1 matching 9 bases. Trimming removed 5 bases from V and 7 bases from J; junction bases left unmatched: 8. The germline V gene has CDR1 SGHVS and CDR2 FQNEAQ. The CDR3 runs 14 residues.

The chain employs TRBV2 and TRBJ2-7, with D possibly TRBD1 on 6 matching bases. The germline V gene has CDR1 SNHLY and CDR2 FYNNEI. The V and J ends lost 7 bases and 6 bases respectively, with 16 bases between them. CDR3 length equals 13 residues. For the CDR3, the DNA is TGTGCCAGCATGGACAGACCAGCTTTCGAGCAGTACTTC. Residues: CASMDRPAFEQYF.

The chain is built from TRBV28 and TRBJ2-2, with 7 positions matching TRBD1. Germline assignment: CDR1 MDHEN and CDR2 SYDVKM. Trimming removed 6 bases from V and 6 bases from J; junction bases left unmatched: 22. The CDR3 contains 19 residues. The CDR3, as DNA: TGTGCCAGCAGAAAACCCGGGCTAACCTCGACAGGGTCCGCCGGGGAGCTGTTTTTT. As protein: CASRKPGLTSTGSAGELFF. The full variable domain, with the rest looked up from reference TRBV28 and TRBJ2-2, is DVKVTQSSRYLVKRTGEKVFLECVQDMDHENMFWYRQDPGLGLRLIYFSYDVKMKEKGDIPEGYSVSREKKERFSLILESASTNQTSMYLCASRKPGLTSTGSAGELFFGEGSRLTVL.

V gene TRBV10-1 combines with J gene TRBJ2-7; 10 bases map to TRBD1. Germline trimming cut 6 bases from V and 4 bases from J; bases unmatched to any gene: 3. This CDR3 spans 13 amino acids. Germline lookup yields CDR1 WNHNN and CDR2 SYGVQD (reference sequence). The CDR3 bases are TGCGCCAGCAGCAAGGGACAGGGGTACGAGCAGTACTTC. Translation: CASSKGQGYEQYF.

This chain connects TRBV7-9 to TRBJ1-3; no firm D call. CDR1 and CDR2 from the germline V gene are SEHNR and FQNEAQ (reference sequence). CDR3 size: 17 residues. Trimming cost V 1 base and J 0 bases, with 13 bases left between them. The CDR3 bases are TGTGCCAGCAGCTTAGATTTGAACTCACCCTCTGGAAACACCATATATTTT. Its protein is CASSLDLNSPSGNTIYF.

The chain joins TRBV19 to TRBJ2-2; D possibly corresponds to TRBD1 (6 bases). With 3 bases removed from V and 5 bases from J, the gap between germline ends came to 13 bases. This CDR3 comprises 15 residues. CDR1 and CDR2 (germline): LNHDA, SQIVND (reference sequence). CDR3 sequence: CASSILRQGTGELFF. CDR3 bases: TGTGCCAGTAGTATTCTGCGTCAGGGGACCGGGGAGCTGTTTTTT.

The chain joins TRBV5-1 to TRBJ1-1, with 8 bases matching TRBD1. The CDR3 has 13 residues. CDR1 and CDR2 (germline): SGHRS, YFSETQ. The trim removed 5 bases at V and 7 bases at J, leaving 7 bases unmatched. The CDR3, as DNA: TGCGCCAGCAGGGGACAGGTAGAAATTGAAGCTTTCTTT. Encoded protein: CASRGQVEIEAFF.

The genes are TRBV27 and TRBJ1-4; the match to TRBD1 covers 7 bases. Germline-derived CDR1 and CDR2 are MNHEY and SMNVEV (reference sequence). V shed 6 bases, J shed 5 bases, and the junction held 9 bases outside the gene matches. The CDR3 is 15 amino acids. CDR3 sequence (DNA): TGTGCCAGCAGGAAAGGGGGACAGTTAAATGAAAAACTGTTTTTT. Protein sequence: CASRKGGQLNEKLFF.

The V gene is TRBV28, the J gene TRBJ2-2, with D tentatively TRBD2 (6 bases). Germline loops: CDR1 MDHEN, CDR2 SYDVKM. Trimming stripped 6 bases from V and 0 bases from J, with 14 bases between. CDR3 length equals 16 residues. The CDR3 reads CASRRGRGTNTGELFF. The DNA for the CDR3 is TGTGCCAGCAGGCGGGGACGGGGAACGAACACCGGGGAGCTGTTTTTT.

This rearrangement joins TRBV7-9 to TRBJ1-1, with D maybe TRBD1 (5 bases). There are 16 residues in the CDR3. Germline CDR1 SEHNR, CDR2 FQNEAQ (reference sequence). Trimming removed 4 bases from V and 1 base from J, with 16 bases in between. The CDR3 here is CASSSRGQGGNTEAFF. The CDR3 DNA reads TGTGCCAGCAGCTCTAGAGGACAAGGCGGGAACACTGAAGCTTTCTTT.

V usage is TRBV29-1 and J usage is TRBJ2-3; weak D call: TRBD2 (5 bases). Germline V gene data show CDR1 as SQVTM and CDR2 as ANQGSEA. This CDR3 is 15 amino acids long. V was cut by 0 bases and J by 1 base, with 11 bases left in between. CDR3 DNA: TGCAGCGTTGAAGATCAGGCGGAGGGCACAGATACGCAGTATTTT. Amino acids: CSVEDQAEGTDTQYF.

This chain links TRBV9 with TRBJ2-2; 11 bases fit TRBD1. The germline gives CDR1 SGDLS, CDR2 YYNGEE. This CDR3 comprises 14 residues. The trim removed 5 bases at V and 8 bases at J, leaving 5 bases unmatched. In DNA, the CDR3 is TGTGCCAGCAGGGCCGGGACAGGGGGTGGGGAGCTGTTTTTT. Residues: CASRAGTGGGELFF.

This clone came up once. This chain connects TRBV18 to TRBJ2-2; 7 bases match TRBD1. V lost 4 bases and J lost 4; bases outside the gene matches: 3. CDR3 length equals 14 residues. The germline gives CDR1 KGHSH, CDR2 LQKENI. CDR3 DNA sequence: TGTGCCAGCTCACTATGGGACAGCACCGGGGAGCTGTTTTTT. Amino acid sequence: CASSLWDSTGELFF.

The chain employs TRBV11-2 and TRBJ1-2, with TRBD1 matching 8 bases. There are 17 residues in the CDR3. V was clipped by 1 base and J by 6 bases; unmatched bases: 13. Germline loops: CDR1 SGHAT, CDR2 FQNNGV. CDR3 in DNA: TGTGCCAGCAGCTTAGGATATCGCGTGGCAGGGGGCAATGGCTACACCTTC. Residues: CASSLGYRVAGGNGYTF.

The chain has TRBV10-3 and TRBJ2-1, with TRBD2 matching 16 bases. Germline lookup yields CDR1 ENHRY and CDR2 SYGVKD. V lost 10 bases, J lost 10 bases, and 7 bases stayed unmatched. CDR3 length: 14 amino acids. The CDR3 loop is CATGTSGRVGEQFF. CDR3 DNA: TGTGCCACCGGGACTAGCGGGAGGGTAGGGGAGCAGTTCTTC.

The rearrangement joins TRBV18 to TRBJ1-5; D call uncertain. V was cut by 2 bases and J by 2 bases, with 4 bases left in between. The CDR3 length is 13 residues. CDR1 is KGHSH and CDR2 is LQKENI in the germline V gene. This CDR3 reads CASSPVGNQPQHF. CDR3 coding DNA: TGTGCCAGCTCACCAGTAGGCAATCAGCCCCAGCATTTT.

The gene calls are TRBV27 and TRBJ1-6; no clear D gene. The CDR3 length is 12 residues. CDR1 is MNHEY, CDR2 SMNVEV, per germline (reference sequence). V lost 5 bases to trimming and J lost 7 bases, with 6 bases between them. This CDR3 is CASSEINSPLHF. The CDR3 region has the DNA TGTGCCAGCAGTGAGATAAATTCACCCCTCCACTTT.

The J gene is TRBJ2-3, the V gene TRBV5-4; D is unresolved. Deletions cut 0 bases from V and 4 bases from J, with 15 bases between. Looked up from germline, CDR1 is SGHNT and CDR2 is YYREEE (reference sequence). CDR3 size: 16 residues. The CDR3 bases are TGTGCCAGCAGCTTGGGAGCTAGAAGGTCATCAGATACGCAGTATTTT. As protein: CASSLGARRSSDTQYF.